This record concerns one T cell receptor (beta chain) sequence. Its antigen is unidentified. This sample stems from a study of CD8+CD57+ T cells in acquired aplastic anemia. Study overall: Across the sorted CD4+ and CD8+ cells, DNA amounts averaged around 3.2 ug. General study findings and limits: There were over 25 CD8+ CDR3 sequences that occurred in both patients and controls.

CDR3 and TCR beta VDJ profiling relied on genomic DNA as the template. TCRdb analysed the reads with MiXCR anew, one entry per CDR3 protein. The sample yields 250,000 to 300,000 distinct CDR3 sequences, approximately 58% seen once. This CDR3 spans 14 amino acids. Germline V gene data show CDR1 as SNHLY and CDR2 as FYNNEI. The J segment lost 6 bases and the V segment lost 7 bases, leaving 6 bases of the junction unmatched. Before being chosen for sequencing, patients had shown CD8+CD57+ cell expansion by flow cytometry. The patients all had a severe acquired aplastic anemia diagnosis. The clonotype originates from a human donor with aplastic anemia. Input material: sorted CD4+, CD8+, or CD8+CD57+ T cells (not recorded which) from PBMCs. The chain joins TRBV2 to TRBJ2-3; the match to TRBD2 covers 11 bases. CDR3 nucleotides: TGTGCCAGCAAACTAGCGGGAGAGGAGGATACGCAGTATTTT. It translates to CASKLAGEEDTQYF.